Shown below are 21 T cell receptor beta chains from a single sample sequenced in a study of blood T cell repertoires in COVID-19. Only in-frame clones appear in the TCRdb table, and some are missing; sequencing was by immunoSEQ multiplex PCR. The sample includes over 150,000 clones, 80% to 90% of them seen just once. What was sequenced was peripheral blood. The receptors stem from a woman aged 60-75 years who had recovered from COVID-19.

The CDR3 bases are TGTGCCAGCAGTGGGGGACCGGGACAGGGGGCCCACAATGAGCAGTTCTTC. It encodes CASSGGPGQGAHNEQFF. The chain joins TRBV11-2 to TRBJ2-1; 12 bases match TRBD1. The CDR3 is made up of 17 amino acids. Unmatched junction bases numbered 11, after V lost 6 bases and J lost 5 bases. From germline, CDR1 is SGHAT and CDR2 FQNNGV.

This clone showed up just a few times. This chain connects TRBV5-6 to TRBJ2-7; 9 nucleotides line up with TRBD1. Germline V gene lookup returns CDR1 SGHDT and CDR2 YYEEEE. This CDR3 spans 15 amino acids. With V trimmed by 0 bases and J by 5 bases, 6 bases remained unmatched. The CDR3 bases are TGTGCCAGCAGCTTGGTTGGGACAGGGCCCCACGAGCAGTACTTC. The encoded protein is CASSLVGTGPHEQYF.

The chain couples TRBV5-4 to TRBJ2-5, with D possibly TRBD2 on 6 matching bases. In germline, CDR1 is SGHNT, CDR2 YYREEE (reference sequence). Trimming took 3 bases from V and 7 from J, leaving 10 bases between them. The CDR3 spans 12 residues. CDR3 sequence: CASSSNGGTQYF. The DNA of the CDR3 is TGTGCCAGCAGCTCAAACGGGGGGACCCAGTACTTC.

A few counts support this clone. The chain carries TRBV10-3 and TRBJ2-3; weak D call: TRBD2 (6 bases). Germline-derived CDR1 and CDR2 are ENHRY and SYGVKD. The germline V and J ends were trimmed by 3 bases and 2 bases, with 12 bases remaining between them. The CDR3 contains 15 residues. CDR3 loop: CAISDRRVSTDTQYF. CDR3 bases: TGTGCCATCAGTGACCGGAGGGTCTCCACAGATACGCAGTATTTT.

The chain carries TRBV30 and TRBJ2-1; 11 nucleotides align to TRBD2. The V and J ends lost 7 bases and 6 bases, in that order; junction bases with no gene match: 17. The CDR3 is 17 amino acids. The V gene's germline CDR1 is GTSNPN and CDR2 SVGIG (reference sequence). CDR3 in DNA: TGTGCCTCGACCCAAATAACCGGGACTAGCGGTTTCAATGAGCAGTTCTTC. This encodes CASTQITGTSGFNEQFF.

The chain carries TRBV24-1 and TRBJ2-1; TRBD2 matches at 11 bases. CDR1 and CDR2 from the germline V gene are KGHDR and SFDVKD. Trimming cost V 3 bases and J 10 bases; bases outside gene matches: 10. The CDR3 covers 16 residues. The CDR3, as DNA: TGTGCCACCAGTGATCAAGGTAGCGGGGGGGCCCGGGAGCAGTTCTTC. It codes for CATSDQGSGGAREQFF.

The chain uses TRBV28 and TRBJ2-6; 7 bases match TRBD1. This CDR3 contains 15 residues. The J segment lost 0 bases and the V segment lost 6 bases, leaving 2 bases of the junction unmatched. From germline, CDR1 is MDHEN and CDR2 SYDVKM. CDR3 protein: CASRGQSSGANVLTF. The CDR3 DNA sequence: TGTGCCAGCAGGGGACAGAGCTCTGGGGCCAACGTCCTGACTTTC.

The J gene is TRBJ1-1, the V gene TRBV18; D is undetermined. Germline assignment: CDR1 KGHSH and CDR2 LQKENI. The CDR3 spans 16 residues. V lost 1 base and J lost 5, with 17 bases in between. This chain's CDR3 is CASSPRIGSGGTEAFF. For the CDR3, the DNA is TGTGCCAGCTCACCACGGATAGGGAGTGGTGGGACTGAAGCTTTCTTT.

This clone has only one observation. The chain couples TRBV30 to TRBJ2-7; the match to TRBD1 covers 7 bases. Per the germline V gene, CDR1 is GTSNPN and CDR2 is SVGIG (reference sequence). With 8 bases clipped from V and 2 bases from J, the junction kept 6 bases outside the gene matches. The CDR3 consists of 12 residues. The CDR3 is CAMDRSPYEQYF. DNA for the CDR3: TGTGCCATGGACAGGAGCCCCTACGAGCAGTACTTC.

CDR3 protein: CASSSDSTYYEQYF. CDR3 coding DNA: TGTGCCAGCAGTTCGGACAGCACCTACTACGAGCAGTACTTC. J is TRBJ2-7 and V is TRBV28; D might be TRBD1 (6 bases). CDR1 is MDHEN, CDR2 SYDVKM, per germline. Trimming cost V 4 bases and J 3 bases, with 13 bases left between them. This CDR3 spans 14 amino acids. The full variable domain, with the rest looked up from reference TRBV28 and TRBJ2-7, is DVKVTQSSRYLVKRTGEKVFLECVQDMDHENMFWYRQDPGLGLRLIYFSYDVKMKEKGDIPEGYSVSREKKERFSLILESASTNQTSMYLCASSSDSTYYEQYFGPGTRLTVT.

The V call is TRBV5-6, the J call TRBJ2-5; tentative D call: TRBD2 (6 bases). Germline loops: CDR1 SGHDT, CDR2 YYEEEE. Trimming took off 0 bases at V and 5 bases at J, with 11 bases between the two ends. CDR3 length equals 14 residues. CDR3 sequence reads: CASSLDGGFETQYF. CDR3 nucleotides: TGTGCCAGCAGCTTGGACGGAGGGTTTGAGACCCAGTACTTC. The whole variable domain, remainder taken from reference TRBV5-6 and TRBJ2-5, is DAGVTQSPTHLIKTRGQQVTLRCSPKSGHDTVSWYQQALGQGPQFIFQYYEEEERQRGNFPDRFSGHQFPNYSSELNVNALLLGDSALYLCASSLDGGFETQYFGPGTRLLVL.

This clone was recorded once. The chain employs TRBV28 and TRBJ1-2; D gene ambiguous. The CDR3 is 10 amino acids. Germline CDR1 and CDR2: MDHEN and SYDVKM. V was pared by 9 bases and J by 4 bases, with 6 bases between. Here the CDR3 DNA reads TGTGCCAGTGGAGCCTATGGCTACACCTTC. It yields the protein CASGAYGYTF.

On this clone itself: At one end, the junction sequence differs from germline, possibly due to a read error. This sequence joins TRBV7-2 and TRBJ2-7; D may be TRBD1 or TRBD2 (5 bases each). The CDR3 totals 15 residues. Germline lookup yields CDR1 SGHTA and CDR2 FQGNSA. CDR3: CASSLAPGQSYEQYF. The CDR3 DNA reads as TGTGCCAGCAGCCTAGCCCCAGGGCAGTCCTACGAGCAGTACTTC.

This chain uses TRBV5-8 with TRBJ2-5, with D possibly matching TRBD2 (6 bases). The V gene lost 7 bases and the J gene lost 5 bases, with 21 bases spanning the gap. The CDR3 contains 15 residues. The germline gives CDR1 SGHTS, CDR2 YDEGEE. CDR3 sequence (DNA): TGTGCCAGCTCTAACCCGGGGGTCGGTGAGGAGACCCAGTACTTC. This encodes CASSNPGVGEETQYF.

The rearrangement joins TRBV5-8 to TRBJ1-2; D uncertain. The germline V gene encodes CDR1 SGHTS and CDR2 YDEGEE. V was shortened by 4 bases and J by 7 bases, with 23 bases between the two germline ends. This CDR3 is 16 amino acids long. The CDR3 region has the DNA TGTGCCAGCAGCCCTAGATCTAGGAGGGTTTGGTCTGGCTACACCTTC. Translating it yields CASSPRSRRVWSGYTF.

This clone was observed a few times. The CDR3 spells CASSRGGGYGYTF. The CDR3 nucleotides are TGTGCCAGCAGTAGGGGTGGTGGCTATGGCTACACCTTC. This chain connects TRBV2 to TRBJ1-2; possibly TRBD1 for D (5 bases). Germline CDR1 reads SNHLY; CDR2 reads FYNNEI. V lost 5 bases and J lost 4, with 11 bases in between. The CDR3 is 13 amino acids.

This chain uses TRBV28 with TRBJ1-3, with a possible D match to TRBD1 (5 bases). Germline V CDR1 and CDR2: MDHEN, SYDVKM. CDR3 length: 16 residues. V lost 2 bases, J lost 0 bases, and 11 bases lay in between. The DNA of the CDR3 is TGTGCCAGCAGTTTAGGGGCAGGGTTCTCTGGAAACACCATATATTTT. Its protein product is CASSLGAGFSGNTIYF.

The V and J genes are TRBV19 and TRBJ2-4, with unresolved D. This CDR3 region has 13 residues. V shed 4 bases and J shed 8 bases, with 12 bases lying between them. Germline V gives CDR1 LNHDA, CDR2 SQIVND (reference sequence). The CDR3 is CASSTPSLDIQYF. Here the CDR3 DNA reads TGTGCCAGTAGTACCCCCTCACTGGACATTCAGTACTTC.

The chain recombines TRBV5-1 with TRBJ2-1, with 9 bases identical to TRBD1. V shed 4 bases, J shed 2 bases, and the junction held 7 bases outside the gene matches. The germline V gene has CDR1 SGHRS and CDR2 YFSETQ. The CDR3 loop spans 16 amino acids. CDR3 in amino acids: CASSIPGTGPYNEQFF. The CDR3 bases are TGCGCCAGCAGCATCCCCGGGACAGGGCCCTACAATGAGCAGTTCTTC. Filled out from reference TRBV5-1 and TRBJ2-1, the complete variable domain reads KAGVTQTPRYLIKTRGQQVTLSCSPISGHRSVSWYQQTPGQGLQFLFEYFSETQRNKGNFPGRFSGRQFSNSRSEMNVSTLELGDSALYLCASSIPGTGPYNEQFFGPGTRLTVL.

The gene calls are TRBV6-5 and TRBJ2-1; 8 bases agree with TRBD2. The CDR3 is 15 amino acids. Germline V lookup: CDR1 MNHEY, CDR2 SVGAGI. V was pared by 6 bases and J by 1 base, with 5 bases of the junction left unmatched. CDR3 in DNA: TGTGCCAGCAGCCTCACTAGCGGATCCTACAATGAGCAGTTCTTC. As protein: CASSLTSGSYNEQFF.

CDR3 residues: CASKGPNYGYTF. CDR3 sequence (DNA): TGTGCCAGCAAGGGGCCGAACTATGGCTACACCTTC. The chain employs TRBV28 and TRBJ1-2, with a possible D match to TRBD1 (5 bases). Germline V lookup: CDR1 MDHEN, CDR2 SYDVKM. This CDR3 has 12 residues. Trimming left V 7 bases short and J 2 bases short, with 8 bases between.